What follows is one TCR beta chain and its context. The germline V gene has CDR1 GTSNPN and CDR2 SVGIG (reference sequence). Trimming pared 4 bases from V and 4 bases from J, leaving 11 bases between. The CDR3 is 14 residues long. TCRdb's copy holds only in-frame clones and misses some; the assay was immunoSEQ multiplex PCR. The sample records 15,000 to 20,000 clones, just over 85% being singletons. The data were obtained in a study of T cell changes during pregnancy in multiple sclerosis. This receptor was taken from a female donor in good health, enrolled as a control in a pregnancy study. The chain uses TRBV30 and TRBJ1-6; D ambiguous. Sequences were derived from CD8+ T cells from peripheral blood mononuclear cells, sampled in the third trimester of pregnancy. For the CDR3, the DNA is TGTGCCTGGATAGCCTACCAATATAATTCACCCCTCCACTTT. Its protein product is CAWIAYQYNSPLHF. Full variable domain (rest looked up from reference TRBV30 and TRBJ1-6): SQTIHQWPATLVQPVGSPLSLECTVEGTSNPNLYWYRQAAGRGLQLLFYSVGIGQISSEVPQNLSASRPQDRQFILSSKKLLLSDSGFYLCAWIAYQYNSPLHFGNGTRLTVT.